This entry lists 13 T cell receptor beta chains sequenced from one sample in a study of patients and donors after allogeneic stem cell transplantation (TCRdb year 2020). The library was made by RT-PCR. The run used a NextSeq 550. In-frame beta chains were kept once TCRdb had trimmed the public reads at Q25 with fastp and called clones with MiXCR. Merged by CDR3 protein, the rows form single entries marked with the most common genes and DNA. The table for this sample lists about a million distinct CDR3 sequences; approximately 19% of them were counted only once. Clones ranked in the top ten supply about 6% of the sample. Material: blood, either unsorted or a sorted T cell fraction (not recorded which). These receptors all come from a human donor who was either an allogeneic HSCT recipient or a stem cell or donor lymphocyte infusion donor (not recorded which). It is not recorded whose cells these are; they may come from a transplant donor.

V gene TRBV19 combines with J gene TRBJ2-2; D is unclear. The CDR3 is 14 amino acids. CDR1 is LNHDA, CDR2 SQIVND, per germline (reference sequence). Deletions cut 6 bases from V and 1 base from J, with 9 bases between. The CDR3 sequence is CASRGLRNTGELFF. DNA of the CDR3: TGTGCCAGTAGGGGCCTTAGGAACACCGGGGAGCTGTTTTTT. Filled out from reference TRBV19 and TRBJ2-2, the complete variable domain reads DGGITQSPKYLFRKEGQNVTLSCEQNLNHDAMYWYRQDPGQGLRLIYYSQIVNDFQKGDIAEGYSVSREKKESFPLTVTSAQKNPTAFYLCASRGLRNTGELFFGEGSRLTVL.

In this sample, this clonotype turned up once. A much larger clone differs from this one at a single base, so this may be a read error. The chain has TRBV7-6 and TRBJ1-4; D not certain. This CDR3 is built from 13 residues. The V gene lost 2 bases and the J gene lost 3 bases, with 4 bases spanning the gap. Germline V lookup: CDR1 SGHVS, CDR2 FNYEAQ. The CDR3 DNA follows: TGTGCCAGCAGCTTATCAGCTAATGAAAAACTGTTTTTT. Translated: CASSLSANEKLFF.

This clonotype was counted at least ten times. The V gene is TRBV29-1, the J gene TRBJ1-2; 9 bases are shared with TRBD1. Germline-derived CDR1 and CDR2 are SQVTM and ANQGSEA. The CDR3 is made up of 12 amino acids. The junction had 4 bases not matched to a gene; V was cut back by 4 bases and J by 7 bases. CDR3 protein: CSVGTGVFGYTF. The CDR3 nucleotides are TGCAGCGTTGGGACAGGGGTTTTTGGCTACACCTTC.

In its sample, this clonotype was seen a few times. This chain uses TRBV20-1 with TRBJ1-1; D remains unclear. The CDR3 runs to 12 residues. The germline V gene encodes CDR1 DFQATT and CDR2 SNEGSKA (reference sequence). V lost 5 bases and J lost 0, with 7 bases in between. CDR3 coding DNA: TGCAGTGCTCGTCGGATGAACACTGAAGCTTTCTTT. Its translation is CSARRMNTEAFF.

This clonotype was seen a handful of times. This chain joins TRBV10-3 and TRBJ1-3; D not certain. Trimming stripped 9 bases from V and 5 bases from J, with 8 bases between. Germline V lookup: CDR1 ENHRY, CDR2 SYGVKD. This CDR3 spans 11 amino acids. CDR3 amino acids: CAISIRNTIYF. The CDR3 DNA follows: TGTGCCATATCAATTAGAAACACCATATATTTT.

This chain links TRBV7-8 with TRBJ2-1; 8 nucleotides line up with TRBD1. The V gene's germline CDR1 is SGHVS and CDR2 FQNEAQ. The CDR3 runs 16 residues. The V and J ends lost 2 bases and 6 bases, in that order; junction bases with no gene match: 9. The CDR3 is CASSLFSSGQVNEQFF. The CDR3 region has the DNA TGTGCCAGCAGCTTATTTTCCTCGGGACAGGTCAATGAGCAGTTCTTC.

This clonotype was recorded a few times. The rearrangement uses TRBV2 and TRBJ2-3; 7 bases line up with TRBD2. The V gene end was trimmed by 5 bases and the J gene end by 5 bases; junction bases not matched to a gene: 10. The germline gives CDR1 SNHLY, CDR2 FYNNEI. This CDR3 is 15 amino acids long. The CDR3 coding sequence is TGTGCCAGCAGTCAGGTAGCGGGTCTTGGAGATACGCAGTATTTT. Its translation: CASSQVAGLGDTQYF.

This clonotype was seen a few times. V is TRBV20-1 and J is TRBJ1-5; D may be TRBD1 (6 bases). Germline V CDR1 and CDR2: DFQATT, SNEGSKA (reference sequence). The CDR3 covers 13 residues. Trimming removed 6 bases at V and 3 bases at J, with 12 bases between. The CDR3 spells CSATGTNNQPQHF. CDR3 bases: TGCAGTGCCACCGGGACAAACAATCAGCCCCAGCATTTT.

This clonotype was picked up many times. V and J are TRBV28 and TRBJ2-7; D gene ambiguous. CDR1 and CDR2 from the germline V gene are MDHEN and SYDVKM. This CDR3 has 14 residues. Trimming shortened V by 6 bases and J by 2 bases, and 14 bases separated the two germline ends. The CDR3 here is CASSTVGPPYEQYF. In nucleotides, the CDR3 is TGTGCCAGCAGCACCGTCGGGCCGCCCTACGAGCAGTACTTC.

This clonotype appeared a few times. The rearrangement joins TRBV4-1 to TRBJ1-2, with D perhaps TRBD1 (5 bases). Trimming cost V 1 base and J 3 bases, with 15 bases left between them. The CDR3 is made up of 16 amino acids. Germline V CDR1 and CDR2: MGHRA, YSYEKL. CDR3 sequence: CASSQVPGVGHYGYTF. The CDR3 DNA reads TGCGCCAGCAGCCAAGTTCCGGGCGTGGGGCACTATGGCTACACCTTC.

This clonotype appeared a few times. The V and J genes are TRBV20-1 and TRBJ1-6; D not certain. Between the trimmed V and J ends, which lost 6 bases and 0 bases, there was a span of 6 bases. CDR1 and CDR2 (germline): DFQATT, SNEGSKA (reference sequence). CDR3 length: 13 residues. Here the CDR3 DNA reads TGCAGTGCCGGGAACTCCTATAATTCACCCCTCCACTTT. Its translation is CSAGNSYNSPLHF.

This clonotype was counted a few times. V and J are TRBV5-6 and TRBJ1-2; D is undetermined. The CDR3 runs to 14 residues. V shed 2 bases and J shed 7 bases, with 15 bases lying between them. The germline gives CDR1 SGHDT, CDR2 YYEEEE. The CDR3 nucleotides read TGTGCCAGCAGCTTCGGTGCGGGGTTTGGTGGCTACACCTTC. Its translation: CASSFGAGFGGYTF.

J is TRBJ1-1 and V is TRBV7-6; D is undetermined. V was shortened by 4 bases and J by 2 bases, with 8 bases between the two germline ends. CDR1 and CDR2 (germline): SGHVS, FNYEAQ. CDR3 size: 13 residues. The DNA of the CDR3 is TGTGCCAGCAGCTCGCTCTCCAACACTGAAGCTTTCTTT. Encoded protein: CASSSLSNTEAFF.